These 21 T cell receptor beta chains originate from one sample sequenced in a study of blood T cell repertoires in COVID-19. Here immunoSEQ multiplex PCR was the method, and the copy in TCRdb shows in-frame clones only, minus some. The sample gives approximately 160,000 clones, around 80% of which show up once; 3.6% is in the top ten. Sequences were obtained from PBMCs or T cells enriched from blood (not recorded which). These TCRs come from a woman in her forties or fifties in a cohort exposed to, infected with or recovered from COVID-19 (not recorded which).

The V call is TRBV28, the J call TRBJ2-6, with TRBD2 identical over 7 bases. CDR1 and CDR2 (germline): MDHEN, SYDVKM. The CDR3 consists of 19 residues. Germline trimming cut 2 bases from V and 0 bases from J; bases unmatched to any gene: 10. The DNA of the CDR3 is TGTGCCAGCAGTTTAAAATGGTACAGCGGGAACTCTGGGGCCAACGTCCTGACTTTC. The encoded protein is CASSLKWYSGNSGANVLTF.

The chain carries TRBV4-2 and TRBJ2-1, with 8 bases lining up with TRBD1. Germline V gene data show CDR1 as LGHNA and CDR2 as YNFKEQ. The CDR3 spans 15 residues. Trimming removed 4 bases from V and 5 bases from J; junction bases left unmatched: 7. CDR3 in DNA: TGTGCCAGCAGCCGAGGACAGGGAGGAAACAATGAGCAGTTCTTC. This encodes CASSRGQGGNNEQFF.

The chain employs TRBV3-1 (or the pseudogene TRBV3-2) and TRBJ2-1; no clear D gene. This CDR3 region has 16 residues. Germline V gives CDR1 LGHDT, CDR2 YNNKEL (reference sequence). The ends were cut back, 4 bases at V and 0 bases at J, with 13 bases in the middle. This CDR3 reads CASSRAWVSSYNEQFF. In DNA, the CDR3 is TGTGCCAGCAGCCGGGCTTGGGTCAGCTCCTACAATGAGCAGTTCTTC.

This chain joins TRBV29-1 and TRBJ1-1; 9 bases fit TRBD1. Germline assignment: CDR1 SQVTM and CDR2 ANQGSEA. The CDR3 extends over 13 amino acids. V dropped 5 bases and J dropped 2; count of bases not matched to a gene: 3. The CDR3 DNA is TGCAGCGTTAACAGGGGGCGCAACACTGAAGCTTTCTTT. Protein: CSVNRGRNTEAFF.

V usage is TRBV28 and J usage is TRBJ2-3; 7 bases agree with TRBD1. Germline CDR1 is MDHEN and CDR2 is SYDVKM. V dropped 5 bases and J dropped 2; count of bases not matched to a gene: 7. The CDR3 is 15 amino acids. The CDR3: CASSPPGQITDTQYF. The CDR3 DNA reads TGTGCCAGCAGTCCCCCGGGACAGATCACAGATACGCAGTATTTT. The full variable domain, its missing parts supplied by reference TRBV28 and TRBJ2-3, is DVKVTQSSRYLVKRTGEKVFLECVQDMDHENMFWYRQDPGLGLRLIYFSYDVKMKEKGDIPEGYSVSREKKERFSLILESASTNQTSMYLCASSPPGQITDTQYFGPGTRLTVL.

J is TRBJ1-4 and V is TRBV5-1; 8 bases match TRBD1. Germline V gene lookup returns CDR1 SGHRS and CDR2 YFSETQ. There are 15 residues in the CDR3. The V and J ends lost 1 base and 7 bases, in that order; junction bases with no gene match: 6. The CDR3 coding sequence is TGCGCCAGCAGCTTGATCGGACAGGGTGGTGAAAAACTGTTTTTT. This codes for CASSLIGQGGEKLFF.

The J gene is TRBJ1-5, the V gene TRBV19, with 10 bases aligning to TRBD1. Germline V gene data show CDR1 as LNHDA and CDR2 as SQIVND (reference sequence). The CDR3 runs 14 residues. The ends lost 6 bases at V and 6 bases at J; junction bases unmatched: 5. Here the CDR3 DNA reads TGTGCCAGTAGCGGACAGGGGGAGAGTCAGCCCCAGCATTTT. Its translation is CASSGQGESQPQHF.

The chain uses TRBV5-6 and TRBJ2-1; 9 nucleotides line up with TRBD1. Germline values: CDR1 SGHDT, CDR2 YYEEEE. With V trimmed by 2 bases and J by 4 bases, 4 bases remained unmatched. CDR3 length: 15 amino acids. This chain's CDR3 is CASSLGDRAYNEQFF. The CDR3 nucleotides read TGTGCCAGCAGCTTAGGGGACAGGGCTTACAATGAGCAGTTCTTC.

The chain combines TRBV1 with TRBJ2-3; TRBD2 is taken as the D call from the table, unchecked against the DNA. TRBV1 is a pseudogene locus. The CDR3 extends over 11 amino acids. The CDR3: CTSSTEDTQYF. CDR3 nucleotide sequence: TGCACCAGCAGCACCGAGGATACGCAGTATTTT.

This clone has more than one count but fewer than ten. This rearrangement joins TRBV27 to TRBJ2-7; TRBD2 matches at 8 bases. CDR1 is MNHEY and CDR2 is SMNVEV in the germline V gene (reference sequence). With V trimmed by 2 bases and J by 7 bases, 4 bases remained unmatched. This CDR3 region has 13 residues. CDR3 sequence (DNA): TGTGCCAGCAGTTTAGCGGGAGGTTGGGAGCAGTACTTC. Translating it yields CASSLAGGWEQYF.

V and J are TRBV4-1 and TRBJ1-2; 9 bases line up with TRBD1. Germline V gene data show CDR1 as MGHRA and CDR2 as YSYEKL. V lost 2 bases to trimming and J lost 6 bases; unmatched junction nucleotides: 10. The length of the CDR3 is 16 residues. The CDR3 sequence is CASSQTGTGSINGYTF. The CDR3 coding sequence is TGCGCCAGCAGCCAAACCGGGACAGGGAGTATAAATGGCTACACCTTC.

The rearrangement links TRBV4-1 to TRBJ2-7, with TRBD1 matching 9 bases. The CDR3 consists of 13 residues. V gave up 3 bases and J gave up 6 bases; unmatched junction bases: 3. Germline CDR1 MGHRA, CDR2 YSYEKL. Here the CDR3 DNA reads TGCGCCAGCAGCCACGTGACAGGGGGCGAGCAGTACTTC. Translating it yields CASSHVTGGEQYF.

The chain carries TRBV7-2 and TRBJ1-2; no clear D. The CDR3 totals 15 residues. Germline V gene data show CDR1 as SGHTA and CDR2 as FQGNSA. V lost 0 bases and J 4 bases, leaving 12 bases between the germline ends. The CDR3 coding sequence is TGTGCCAGCAGCTTAGCGAGCCGAAGTCCCTATGGCTACACCTTC. Its protein is CASSLASRSPYGYTF.

This clone is medium-sized by share. The chain employs TRBV28 and TRBJ1-1; the match to TRBD1 covers 7 bases. This CDR3 has 15 residues. The V gene's germline CDR1 is MDHEN and CDR2 SYDVKM. With V trimmed by 5 bases and J by 8 bases, 14 bases remained unmatched. The CDR3 protein is CASSTPALGQPEAFF. The DNA of the CDR3 is TGTGCCAGCAGTACCCCCGCCCTGGGACAGCCCGAAGCTTTCTTT.

The chain employs TRBV27 and TRBJ2-1; a weak D match, TRBD2 (6 bases). Germline lookup yields CDR1 MNHEY and CDR2 SMNVEV (reference sequence). The CDR3 covers 13 residues. The V gene lost 4 bases and the J gene lost 7 bases, with 11 bases spanning the gap. CDR3 in DNA: TGTGCCAGCAGTTCCCAACTAGCTAATGAGCAGTTCTTC. Amino acids: CASSSQLANEQFF.

The chain has TRBV6-5 and TRBJ1-5; weak D call: TRBD1 (5 bases). Trimming removed 5 bases from V and 4 bases from J, with 12 bases in between. CDR3 length equals 14 residues. Germline V lookup: CDR1 MNHEY, CDR2 SVGAGI. CDR3 in DNA: TGTGCCAGCAGTCGTTCCCAGGGTAATCAGCCCCAGCATTTT. Encoded protein: CASSRSQGNQPQHF.

This clone appeared a single time. The chain is built from TRBV5-1 and TRBJ2-5; D is perhaps TRBD1 (6 bases). The CDR3 is 14 residues long. Per the germline V gene, CDR1 is SGHRS and CDR2 is YFSETQ. V was cut by 4 bases and J by 4 bases, with 14 bases left in between. CDR3 sequence reads: CASSIQGGGETQYF. The CDR3 DNA follows: TGCGCCAGCAGCATCCAAGGGGGTGGAGAGACCCAGTACTTC. The variable domain in full, completed from reference TRBV5-1 and TRBJ2-5, reads KAGVTQTPRYLIKTRGQQVTLSCSPISGHRSVSWYQQTPGQGLQFLFEYFSETQRNKGNFPGRFSGRQFSNSRSEMNVSTLELGDSALYLCASSIQGGGETQYFGPGTRLLVL.

V usage is TRBV2 and J usage is TRBJ1-1, with 8 bases matching TRBD1. CDR3 length: 14 amino acids. The V gene end was trimmed by 4 bases and the J gene end by 2 bases; junction bases not matched to a gene: 3. Germline assignment: CDR1 SNHLY and CDR2 FYNNEI. The CDR3 here is CASSGTGKNTEAFF. For the CDR3, the DNA is TGTGCCAGCAGTGGGACAGGGAAAAACACTGAAGCTTTCTTT.

The gene calls are TRBV5-1 and TRBJ1-1, with 7 bases lining up with TRBD1. This CDR3 contains 17 residues. Germline assignment: CDR1 SGHRS and CDR2 YFSETQ. The ends lost 4 bases at V and 0 bases at J; junction bases unmatched: 12. This chain's CDR3 is CASSRGQRLGMNTEAFF. The CDR3 region has the DNA TGCGCCAGCAGCCGGGGACAGCGGCTGGGCATGAACACTGAAGCTTTCTTT.

The chain recombines TRBV9 with TRBJ2-1; 10 positions match TRBD2. Germline lookup yields CDR1 SGDLS and CDR2 YYNGEE. Trimming cost V 3 bases and J 6 bases; bases outside gene matches: 6. The CDR3 spans 15 residues. This CDR3 reads CASSALAGFSNEQFF. As DNA, the CDR3 is TGTGCCAGCAGCGCACTAGCGGGATTTTCCAATGAGCAGTTCTTC. Supplemented by reference TRBV9 and TRBJ2-1, the full variable domain reads DSGVTQTPKHLITATGQRVTLRCSPRSGDLSVYWYQQSLDQGLQFLIQYYNGEERAKGNILERFSAQQFPDLHSELNLSSLELGDSALYFCASSALAGFSNEQFFGPGTRLTVL.

Details on this clone: Germline is not matched at one junction end, which may reflect a read error. J is TRBJ2-1 and V is TRBV11-2; TRBD2 aligns across 8 bases. CDR1 and CDR2 from the germline V gene are SGHAT and FQNNGV. This CDR3 comprises 14 residues. CDR3 amino acids: CASSLDLTSGGWVF. In DNA form, the CDR3 reads TGTGCCAGCAGCTTAGATCTAACTAGCGGAGGATGGGTCTTC.